This T cell receptor beta chain was retrieved from a study of cytomegalovirus exposure and HLA in healthy donors. The overall study: Across around 400 genotyped donors, about 86% landed in the Caucasian-associated ancestry cluster. Regarding the study as a whole: Presence/absence analyses supposed approximately even sequencing depth among donors. The study had only CMV serostatus as immune exposure information. Most CMV-associated TCR beta chains were later found to appear HLA-restricted.

Germline V gene sequence: CDR1 MNHNY, CDR2 SVGAGI (reference sequence). The CDR3 totals 14 residues. Trimming took 3 bases from V and 4 from J, leaving 12 bases between them. In the case of this clone: Its matching antigen is unknown.

Primers included in the PCR were 60 Vbeta and 13 Jbeta primers. Some clones are missing from TCRdb's copy, which holds only in-frame ones; the method was immunoSEQ multiplex PCR. This sample yields around 150,000 clones, of which roughly four fifths are seen a single time; 4.1% belongs to the top ten. Sample: PBMCs. The J gene is TRBJ1-1, the V gene TRBV6-6, with D unclear. This sequence was found in a man aged 45-65 years in good health and CMV-seropositive. Written as DNA, the CDR3 is TGTGCCAGCAGTTATTATCGAGTGAGCACTGAAGCTTTCTTT. It translates to CASSYYRVSTEAFF.